This T cell receptor beta chain was documented in a study of post-analysis software for immune sequencing data. Study results and limitations: Patients had higher frequencies than controls of five TRBV segments, including TRBV5-6, TRBV5-1 and TRBV20-1.

A few counts support this clonotype. Its target is unknown. V dropped 4 bases and J dropped 6 bases, with 18 bases sitting between them. There are 14 residues in the CDR3. CDR1 is DFQATT, CDR2 SNEGSKA, per germline (reference sequence). Unique molecular identifiers were carried by the TCR beta cDNA libraries. Via MiXCR, TCRdb re-called the PCR reads, giving one row per CDR3 protein. The sample lists hundreds of thousands of distinct CDR3 sequences; 30% were seen once. This TCR came from a girl between 10 and 17 years old with multiple sclerosis. The sequencing sample was made of blood. The chain combines TRBV20-1 with TRBJ1-2; unclear D gene. The CDR3 protein is CSAIFGLSADGYTF. DNA of the CDR3: TGCAGTGCTATTTTCGGACTGTCCGCGGATGGCTACACCTTC.